The rows below give T cell receptor beta chains drawn from one sample of a study of T cell responses to AZD1222 COVID-19 vaccine. The assay was immunoSEQ multiplex PCR, and TCRdb's table has in-frame clones only and misses some. The sample lists about 88,000 clones, roughly nine tenths occurring once. Material: peripheral blood, obtained 28 days after the second AZD1222 dose. The receptors stem from an adult who received the AZD1222 COVID-19 vaccine. Both conserved end residues are part of each CDR3. Fields, in order: CDR3 protein, CDR3 DNA, V gene, J gene, clone size, D gene. A D gene is named only where the DNA matches it firmly. Clone sizes are given selectively: once, few, many, or a class where the clone is expanded.

CDR3aa: CASSQEGVGVSGNTIYF; CDR3nt: TGCGCCAGCAGCCAAGAAGGGGTGGGGGTCTCTGGAAACACCATATATTTT; v_gene: TRBV4-1; j_gene: TRBJ1-3; abundance: -; d_gene: -
CDR3aa: CASSLVQDYYEQFF; CDR3nt: TGTGCCAGCAGCTTAGTTCAGGACTACTATGAGCAGTTCTTC; v_gene: TRBV13; j_gene: TRBJ2-1; abundance: -; d_gene: -
CDR3aa: CASSLYGGQFNSPLHF; CDR3nt: TGTGCCAGCAGCTTATATGGAGGACAGTTTAATTCACCCCTCCACTTT; v_gene: TRBV7-2; j_gene: TRBJ1-6; abundance: -; d_gene: -
CDR3aa: CSAKGNTEAFF; CDR3nt: TGCAGTGCTAAGGGGAACACTGAAGCTTTCTTT; v_gene: TRBV20-1; j_gene: TRBJ1-1; abundance: -; d_gene: -
CDR3aa: CASSLAPGPNTEAFF; CDR3nt: TGCGCCAGCAGCTTGGCGCCAGGACCAAACACTGAAGCTTTCTTT; v_gene: TRBV5-1; j_gene: TRBJ1-1; abundance: -; d_gene: -
CDR3aa: CASSEPLTATNEKLFF; CDR3nt: TGTGCCAGCAGTGAACCCCTAACTGCAACTAATGAAAAACTGTTTTTT; v_gene: TRBV2; j_gene: TRBJ1-4; abundance: few; d_gene: -
CDR3aa: CASSPTTGDYGYTF; CDR3nt: TGTGCCAGCAGTCCCACTACAGGGGACTATGGCTACACCTTC; v_gene: TRBV25-1; j_gene: TRBJ1-2; abundance: once; d_gene: TRBD1
CDR3aa: CASSLRRDHEQYF; CDR3nt: TGTGCCAGCAGTTTACGCAGGGACCACGAGCAGTACTTC; v_gene: TRBV12-3/TRBV12-4; j_gene: TRBJ2-7; abundance: -; d_gene: -
CDR3aa: CASSPDGHYGYTF; CDR3nt: TGTGCCAGCAGCCCCGACGGCCACTATGGCTACACCTTC; v_gene: TRBV5-4; j_gene: TRBJ1-2; abundance: -; d_gene: -
CDR3aa: CASRNSGVVTDTQYF; CDR3nt: TGTGCCAGCAGAAATAGCGGGGTAGTAACAGATACGCAGTATTTT; v_gene: TRBV27; j_gene: TRBJ2-3; abundance: -; d_gene: TRBD2
CDR3aa: CASSRRDQGTQYF; CDR3nt: TGTGCCAGCAGCCGCAGGGACCAAGGGACCCAGTACTTC; v_gene: TRBV7-9; j_gene: TRBJ2-5; abundance: -; d_gene: -
CDR3aa: CASSEFAGGNTEAFF; CDR3nt: TGTGCCAGCAGTGAATTTGCAGGGGGGAACACTGAAGCTTTCTTT; v_gene: TRBV2; j_gene: TRBJ1-1; abundance: -; d_gene: TRBD1
CDR3aa: CASSFSPNQPQHF; CDR3nt: TGTGCCAGCAGCTTTTCTCCCAATCAGCCCCAGCATTTT; v_gene: TRBV7-2; j_gene: TRBJ1-5; abundance: -; d_gene: -
CDR3aa: CASSPEGNYGYTF; CDR3nt: TGTGCCAGCTCACCCGAGGGGAACTATGGCTACACCTTC; v_gene: TRBV18; j_gene: TRBJ1-2; abundance: -; d_gene: -
CDR3aa: CASSLRTPLGGELFF; CDR3nt: TGTGCCAGCAGCTTGAGGACACCCCTGGGCGGGGAGCTGTTTTTT; v_gene: TRBV7-2; j_gene: TRBJ2-2; abundance: few; d_gene: -
CDR3aa: CATSRGGEGETQYF; CDR3nt: TGTGCCACCAGCAGAGGGGGGGAAGGGGAGACCCAGTACTTC; v_gene: TRBV15; j_gene: TRBJ2-5; abundance: -; d_gene: -
CDR3aa: CASGPLGYNSPLHF; CDR3nt: TGTGCCAGCGGGCCTTTGGGGTATAATTCACCCCTCCACTTT; v_gene: TRBV28; j_gene: TRBJ1-6; abundance: -; d_gene: -
CDR3aa: CAIQGNRAYEQYF; CDR3nt: TGTGCCATACAGGGGAATCGCGCCTACGAGCAGTACTTC; v_gene: TRBV28; j_gene: TRBJ2-7; abundance: -; d_gene: TRBD1
CDR3aa: CAINRDKDQPQHF; CDR3nt: TGTGCCATCAACCGGGACAAAGATCAGCCCCAGCATTTT; v_gene: TRBV10-3; j_gene: TRBJ1-5; abundance: once; d_gene: -
CDR3aa: CASSQDLGGTQYF; CDR3nt: TGTGCCAGCAGCCAAGATCTGGGCGGGACCCAGTACTTC; v_gene: TRBV14; j_gene: TRBJ2-5; abundance: -; d_gene: -
CDR3aa: CASSYFTGRTDTQYF; CDR3nt: TGTGCCAGCAGTTACTTTACGGGTCGCACAGATACGCAGTATTTT; v_gene: TRBV6-5; j_gene: TRBJ2-3; abundance: -; d_gene: -
CDR3aa: CASSLIQGFEQYF; CDR3nt: TGTGCCAGCAGCTTAATCCAGGGATTCGAGCAGTACTTC; v_gene: TRBV5-5; j_gene: TRBJ2-7; abundance: -; d_gene: -
CDR3aa: CASSYRPQETQYF; CDR3nt: TGTGCCAGCAGTTACCGACCCCAAGAGACCCAGTACTTC; v_gene: TRBV6-2/TRBV6-3; j_gene: TRBJ2-5; abundance: -; d_gene: -
CDR3aa: CAIRPGQPTGELFF; CDR3nt: TGTGCCATCAGACCTGGACAGCCCACCGGGGAGCTGTTTTTT; v_gene: TRBV10-3; j_gene: TRBJ2-2; abundance: -; d_gene: -
CDR3aa: CASSFLAPTTDTQYF; CDR3nt: TGCGCCAGCAGCTTTCTAGCACCGACCACAGATACGCAGTATTTT; v_gene: TRBV5-1; j_gene: TRBJ2-3; abundance: -; d_gene: -
CDR3aa: CSVERGGPTDTQYF; CDR3nt: TGCAGCGTTGAAAGGGGTGGGCCCACAGATACGCAGTATTTT; v_gene: TRBV29-1; j_gene: TRBJ2-3; abundance: -; d_gene: -
CDR3aa: CASRVKGNSPLHF; CDR3nt: TGTGCCAGCAGGGTTAAGGGGAATTCACCCCTCCACTTT; v_gene: TRBV6-5; j_gene: TRBJ1-6; abundance: -; d_gene: -
CDR3aa: CASSPQIRQGAETQYF; CDR3nt: TGTGCCAGCAGCCCCCAAATAAGACAGGGTGCAGAGACCCAGTACTTC; v_gene: TRBV9; j_gene: TRBJ2-5; abundance: -; d_gene: TRBD1
CDR3aa: CASRGGTYGYTF; CDR3nt: TGTGCCAGCAGGGGGGGAACCTATGGCTACACCTTC; v_gene: TRBV12-3/TRBV12-4; j_gene: TRBJ1-2; abundance: -; d_gene: -
CDR3aa: CASSQRDRVTNEQFF; CDR3nt: TGTGCCAGCAGCCAACGGGACAGGGTTACCAATGAGCAGTTCTTC; v_gene: TRBV16; j_gene: TRBJ2-1; abundance: few; d_gene: TRBD1
CDR3aa: CASSAQDLQPQHF; CDR3nt: TGTGCCAGCAGCGCACAAGATCTCCAGCCCCAGCATTTT; v_gene: TRBV7-2; j_gene: TRBJ1-5; abundance: -; d_gene: -
CDR3aa: CASSPRQALTNEKLFF; CDR3nt: TGTGCCAGCAGCCCCCGACAGGCACTAACTAATGAAAAACTGTTTTTT; v_gene: TRBV7-6; j_gene: TRBJ1-4; abundance: -; d_gene: -
CDR3aa: CASSLRGSVELFF; CDR3nt: TGTGCCAGCAGCTTGAGAGGATCCGTGGAACTGTTTTTT; v_gene: TRBV11-2; j_gene: TRBJ1-4; abundance: -; d_gene: -
CDR3aa: CAWTQGDTEAFF; CDR3nt: TGTGCCTGGACCCAGGGGGATACTGAAGCTTTCTTT; v_gene: TRBV30; j_gene: TRBJ1-1; abundance: -; d_gene: TRBD1
CDR3aa: CASSLAGTGVGYTF; CDR3nt: TGTGCCAGCAGCTTAGCGGGGACAGGGGTCGGCTACACCTTC; v_gene: TRBV7-2; j_gene: TRBJ1-2; abundance: -; d_gene: TRBD1
CDR3aa: CASSDDRGEQYF; CDR3nt: TGTGCCAGCAGCGATGACAGGGGCGAGCAGTACTTC; v_gene: TRBV28; j_gene: TRBJ2-7; abundance: -; d_gene: TRBD1
CDR3aa: CASSLVQNEKLFF; CDR3nt: TGTGCCAGCAGCTTGGTCCAGAATGAAAAACTGTTTTTT; v_gene: TRBV5-6; j_gene: TRBJ1-4; abundance: -; d_gene: -
CDR3aa: CASSLAETRDEQFF; CDR3nt: TGTGCCAGCAGCTTAGCGGAGACCAGAGATGAGCAGTTCTTC; v_gene: TRBV7-6; j_gene: TRBJ2-1; abundance: -; d_gene: -
CDR3aa: CASSLFSGLAIYEQYF; CDR3nt: TGTGCCAGCAGTTTATTCTCGGGACTAGCGATCTACGAGCAGTACTTC; v_gene: TRBV27; j_gene: TRBJ2-7; abundance: -; d_gene: TRBD2
CDR3aa: CASTQTGMNTEAFF; CDR3nt: TGCGCCAGCACCCAAACGGGGATGAACACTGAAGCTTTCTTT; v_gene: TRBV5-1; j_gene: TRBJ1-1; abundance: -; d_gene: -
CDR3aa: CASSLGGSGTEAFF; CDR3nt: TGCGCCAGCAGCTTGGGGGGATCCGGCACTGAAGCTTTCTTT; v_gene: TRBV5-1; j_gene: TRBJ1-1; abundance: once; d_gene: -
CDR3aa: CASTESDTQYF; CDR3nt: TGTGCCAGCACTGAGTCAGATACGCAGTATTTT; v_gene: TRBV28; j_gene: TRBJ2-3; abundance: -; d_gene: -
CDR3aa: CASSTKSGLADQETQYF; CDR3nt: TGTGCCAGCAGCACCAAAAGCGGACTAGCGGACCAAGAGACCCAGTACTTC; v_gene: TRBV7-9; j_gene: TRBJ2-5; abundance: -; d_gene: TRBD2
CDR3aa: CASSSLRQPEAFF; CDR3nt: TGTGCCAGCAGTTCCCTCCGGCAGCCTGAAGCTTTCTTT; v_gene: TRBV6-5; j_gene: TRBJ1-1; abundance: -; d_gene: -
CDR3aa: CASSQDKSRGYYGYTF; CDR3nt: TGTGCCAGCAGCCAAGATAAATCCCGGGGCTACTATGGCTACACCTTC; v_gene: TRBV14; j_gene: TRBJ1-2; abundance: -; d_gene: -
CDR3aa: CSVGRGEAFF; CDR3nt: TGCAGCGTTGGGAGGGGCGAAGCTTTCTTT; v_gene: TRBV29-1; j_gene: TRBJ1-1; abundance: -; d_gene: -
CDR3aa: CASSSQDDQPQHF; CDR3nt: TGTGCCAGCTCATCACAAGACGATCAGCCCCAGCATTTT; v_gene: TRBV18; j_gene: TRBJ1-5; abundance: -; d_gene: -
CDR3aa: CATRTGEETQYF; CDR3nt: TGTGCCACGAGGACAGGGGAAGAGACCCAGTACTTC; v_gene: TRBV19; j_gene: TRBJ2-5; abundance: once; d_gene: TRBD1